This TCR beta chain stems from a study of radiation and T cells in renal cell carcinoma. Study results and limitations: Top tumor clonotypes rose in blood 2 weeks post-radiation, then contracted.

As for this clone: Its specificity is not known. Sequence at one end of the junction differs from germline and may be a read error.

Time point of the sample: blood 2 weeks post-SBRT. Treatment reported: 15 Gy SBRT to primary tumor, nephrectomy 4 weeks later. This table comes from immunoSEQ multiplex PCR, and its TCRdb copy is limited to in-frame clones, with some not included. Among about 150,000 clones listed, approximately 90% were seen once. The CDR3 length is 18 residues. CDR1 is KGHSH and CDR2 is LQKENI in the germline V gene. This sequence was found in a woman aged 45-65 years with renal cell carcinoma. The material was blood, obtained from a patient whose treatment included radiotherapy and nephrectomy. The V gene is TRBV18, the J gene TRBJ2-6; 12 nucleotides align to TRBD2. The CDR3 here is CASSEVASGGAGANVLTF. CDR3 DNA: TGTGCCAGCTCAGAGGTGGCTAGCGGGGGGGCTGGAGCCAACGTCCTGACTTTC. The complete variable domain, with remaining parts taken from reference TRBV18 and TRBJ2-6, reads NAGVMQNPRHLVRRRGQEARLRCSPMKGHSHVYWYRQLPEEGLKFMVYLQKENIIDESGMPKERFSAEFPKEGPSILRIQQVVRGDSAAYFCASSEVASGGAGANVLTFGAGSRLTVL.